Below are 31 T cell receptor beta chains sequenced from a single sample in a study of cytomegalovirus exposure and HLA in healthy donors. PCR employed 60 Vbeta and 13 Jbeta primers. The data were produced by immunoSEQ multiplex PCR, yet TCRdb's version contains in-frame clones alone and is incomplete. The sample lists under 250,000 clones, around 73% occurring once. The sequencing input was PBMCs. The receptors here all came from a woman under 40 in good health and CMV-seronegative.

CDR3 region: CASSPGHGSYEQYF. The CDR3 DNA sequence: TGTGCCAGCTCACCGGGACACGGATCCTACGAGCAGTACTTC. J is TRBJ2-7 and V is TRBV18; possibly TRBD1 for D (6 bases). CDR1 is KGHSH and CDR2 is LQKENI in the germline V gene. This CDR3 is built from 14 residues. The V end was cut by 3 bases, the J end by 1 base, with 10 bases between.

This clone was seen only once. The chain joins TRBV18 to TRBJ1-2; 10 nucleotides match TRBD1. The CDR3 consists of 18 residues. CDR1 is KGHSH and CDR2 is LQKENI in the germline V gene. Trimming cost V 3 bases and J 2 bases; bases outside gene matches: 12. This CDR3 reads CASSPVFSGTGENYGYTF. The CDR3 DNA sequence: TGTGCCAGCTCACCTGTATTCTCCGGGACAGGGGAGAACTATGGCTACACCTTC.

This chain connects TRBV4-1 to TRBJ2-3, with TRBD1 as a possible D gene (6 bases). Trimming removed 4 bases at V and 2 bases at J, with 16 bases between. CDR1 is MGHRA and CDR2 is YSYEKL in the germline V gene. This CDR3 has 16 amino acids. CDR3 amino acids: CASSLRQVMITDTQYF. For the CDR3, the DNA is TGCGCCAGCAGCCTTCGACAGGTAATGATCACAGATACGCAGTATTTT.

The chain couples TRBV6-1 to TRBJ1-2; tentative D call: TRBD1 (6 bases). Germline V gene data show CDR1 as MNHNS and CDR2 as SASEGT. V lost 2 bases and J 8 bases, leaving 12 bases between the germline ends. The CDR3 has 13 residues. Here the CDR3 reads CASSESQGSGYTF. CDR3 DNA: TGTGCCAGCAGTGAATCCCAGGGGAGCGGCTACACCTTC.

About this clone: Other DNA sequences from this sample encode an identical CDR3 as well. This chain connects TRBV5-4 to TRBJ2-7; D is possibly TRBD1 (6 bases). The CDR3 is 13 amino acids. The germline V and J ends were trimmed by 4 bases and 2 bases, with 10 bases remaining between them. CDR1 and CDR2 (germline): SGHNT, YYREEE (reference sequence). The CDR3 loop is CASSLTGTYEQYF. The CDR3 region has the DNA TGTGCCAGCAGCCTTACAGGGACCTACGAGCAGTACTTC.

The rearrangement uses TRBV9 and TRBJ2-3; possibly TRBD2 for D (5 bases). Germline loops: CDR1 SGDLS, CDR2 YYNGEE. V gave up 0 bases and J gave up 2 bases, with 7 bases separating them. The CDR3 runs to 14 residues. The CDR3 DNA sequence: TGTGCCAGCAGCGTAGTCGGGAACACAGATACGCAGTATTTT. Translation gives CASSVVGNTDTQYF.

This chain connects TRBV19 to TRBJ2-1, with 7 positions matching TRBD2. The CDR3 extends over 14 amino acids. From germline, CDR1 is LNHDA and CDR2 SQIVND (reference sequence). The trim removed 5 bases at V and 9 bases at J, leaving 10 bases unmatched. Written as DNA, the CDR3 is TGTGCCAGTAGTGGGTGGTCGACTAGCCTTGAGCAGTTCTTC. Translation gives CASSGWSTSLEQFF.

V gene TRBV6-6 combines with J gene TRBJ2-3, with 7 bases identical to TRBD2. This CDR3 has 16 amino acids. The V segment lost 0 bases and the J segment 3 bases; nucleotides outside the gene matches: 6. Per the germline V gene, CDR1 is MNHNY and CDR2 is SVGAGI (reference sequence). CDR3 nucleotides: TGTGCCAGCAGTTACTCGCGGCTAGCGGCAACAGATACGCAGTATTTT. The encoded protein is CASSYSRLAATDTQYF.

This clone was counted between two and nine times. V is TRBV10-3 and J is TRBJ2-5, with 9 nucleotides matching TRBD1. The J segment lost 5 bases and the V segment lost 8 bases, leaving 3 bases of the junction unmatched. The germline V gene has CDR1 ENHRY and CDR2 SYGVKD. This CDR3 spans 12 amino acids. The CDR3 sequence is CAISGQGETQYF. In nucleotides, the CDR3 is TGTGCCATCTCTGGACAGGGGGAGACCCAGTACTTC.

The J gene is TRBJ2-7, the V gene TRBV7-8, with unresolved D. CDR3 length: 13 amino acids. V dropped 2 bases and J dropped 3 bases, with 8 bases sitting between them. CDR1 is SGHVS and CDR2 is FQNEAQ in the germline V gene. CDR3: CASSLNSYYEQYF. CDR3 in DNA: TGTGCCAGCAGCTTAAATTCCTACTACGAGCAGTACTTC.

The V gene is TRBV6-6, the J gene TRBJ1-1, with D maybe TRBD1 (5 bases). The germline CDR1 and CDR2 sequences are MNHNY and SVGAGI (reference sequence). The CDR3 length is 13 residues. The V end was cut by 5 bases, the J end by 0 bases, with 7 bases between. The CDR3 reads CASSMTVNTEAFF. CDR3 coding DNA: TGTGCCAGCAGTATGACAGTGAACACTGAAGCTTTCTTT.

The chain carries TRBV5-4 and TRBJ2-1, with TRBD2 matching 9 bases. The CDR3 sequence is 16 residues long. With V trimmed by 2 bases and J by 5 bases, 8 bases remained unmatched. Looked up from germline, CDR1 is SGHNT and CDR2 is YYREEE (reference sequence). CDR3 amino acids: CASSLRPGLANNEQFF. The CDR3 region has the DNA TGTGCCAGCAGCTTACGACCGGGACTAGCAAACAATGAGCAGTTCTTC.

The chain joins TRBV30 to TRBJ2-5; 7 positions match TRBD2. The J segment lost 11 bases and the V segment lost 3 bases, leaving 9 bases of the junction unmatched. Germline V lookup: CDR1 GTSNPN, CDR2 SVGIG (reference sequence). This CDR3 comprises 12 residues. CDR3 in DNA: TGTGCCTGGAGCCCTGGGGGGGAATTTCAGTACTTC. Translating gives CAWSPGGEFQYF.

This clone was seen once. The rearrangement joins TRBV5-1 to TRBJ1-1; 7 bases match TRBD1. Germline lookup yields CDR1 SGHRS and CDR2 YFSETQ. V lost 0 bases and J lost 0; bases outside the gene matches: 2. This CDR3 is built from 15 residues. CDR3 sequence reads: CASSLVGTVNTEAFF. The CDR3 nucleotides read TGCGCCAGCAGCTTGGTAGGGACAGTGAACACTGAAGCTTTCTTT.

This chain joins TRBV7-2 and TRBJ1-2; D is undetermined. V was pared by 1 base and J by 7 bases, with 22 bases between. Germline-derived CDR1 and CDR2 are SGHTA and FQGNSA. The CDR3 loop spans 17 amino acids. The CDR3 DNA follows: TGTGCCAGCAGCTTAGAGCCAGGACGGGGTATCTTCACTGGCTACACCTTC. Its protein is CASSLEPGRGIFTGYTF. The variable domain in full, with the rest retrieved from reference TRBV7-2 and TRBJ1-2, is GAGVSQSPSNKVTEKGKDVELRCDPISGHTALYWYRQSLGQGLEFLIYFQGNSAPDKSGLPSDRFSAERTGGSVSTLTIQRTQQEDSAVYLCASSLEPGRGIFTGYTFGSGTRLTVV.

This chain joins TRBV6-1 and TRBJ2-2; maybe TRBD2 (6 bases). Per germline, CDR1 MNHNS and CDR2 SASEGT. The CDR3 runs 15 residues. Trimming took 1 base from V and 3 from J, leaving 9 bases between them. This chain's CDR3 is CASSEGTTDTGELFF. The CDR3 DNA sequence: TGTGCCAGCAGTGAAGGGACTACCGACACCGGGGAGCTGTTTTTT.

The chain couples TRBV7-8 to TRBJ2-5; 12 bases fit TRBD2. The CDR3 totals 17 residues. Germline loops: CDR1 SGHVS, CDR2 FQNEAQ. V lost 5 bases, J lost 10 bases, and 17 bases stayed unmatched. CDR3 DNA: TGTGCCAGCAGCGAGGCGCTAGCGGGGGGGTCAAGAGACGTCCAGTACTTC. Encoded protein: CASSEALAGGSRDVQYF. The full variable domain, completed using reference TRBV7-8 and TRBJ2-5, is GAGVSQSPRYKVAKRGQDVALRCDPISGHVSLFWYQQALGQGPEFLTYFQNEAQLDKSGLPSDRFFAERPEGSVSTLKIQRTQQEDSAVYLCASSEALAGGSRDVQYFGPGTRLLVL.

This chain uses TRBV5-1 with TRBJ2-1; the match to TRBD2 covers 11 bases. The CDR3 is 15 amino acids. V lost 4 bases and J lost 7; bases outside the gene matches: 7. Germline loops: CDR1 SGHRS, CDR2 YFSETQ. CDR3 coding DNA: TGCGCCAGCAGCACGGCTAGCGGGGGGCGGAATGAGCAGTTCTTC. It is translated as CASSTASGGRNEQFF.

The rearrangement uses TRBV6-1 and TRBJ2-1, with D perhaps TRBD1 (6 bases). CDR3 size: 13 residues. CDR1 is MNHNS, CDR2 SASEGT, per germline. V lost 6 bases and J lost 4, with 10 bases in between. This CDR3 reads CASRPDRYNEQFF. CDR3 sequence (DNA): TGTGCCAGCAGACCCGACAGGTACAATGAGCAGTTCTTC.

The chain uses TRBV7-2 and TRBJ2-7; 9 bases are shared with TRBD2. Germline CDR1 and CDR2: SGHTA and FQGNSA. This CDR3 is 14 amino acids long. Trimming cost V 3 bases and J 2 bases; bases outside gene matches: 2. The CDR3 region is CASSFAGGPYEQYF. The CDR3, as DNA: TGTGCCAGCAGCTTCGCGGGAGGGCCCTACGAGCAGTACTTC.

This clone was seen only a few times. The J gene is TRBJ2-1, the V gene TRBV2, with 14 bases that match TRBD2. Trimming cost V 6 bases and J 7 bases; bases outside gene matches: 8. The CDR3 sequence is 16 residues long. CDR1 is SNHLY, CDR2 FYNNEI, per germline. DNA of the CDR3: TGTGCCAGCAGGTTTGGGACTAGCGGGAGCCGGAATGAGCAGTTCTTC. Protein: CASRFGTSGSRNEQFF.

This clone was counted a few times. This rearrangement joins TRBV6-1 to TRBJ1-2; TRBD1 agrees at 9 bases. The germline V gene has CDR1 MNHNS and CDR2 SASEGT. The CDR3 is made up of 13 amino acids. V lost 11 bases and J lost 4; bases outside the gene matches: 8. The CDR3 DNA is TGTGCCGTTGGACAGGGGATCTTCTATGGCTACACCTTC. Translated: CAVGQGIFYGYTF.

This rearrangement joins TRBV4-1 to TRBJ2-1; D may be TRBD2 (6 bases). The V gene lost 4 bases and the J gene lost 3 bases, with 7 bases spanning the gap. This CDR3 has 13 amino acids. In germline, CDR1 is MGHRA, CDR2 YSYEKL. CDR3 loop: CASSRDFYNEQFF. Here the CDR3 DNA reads TGCGCCAGCAGCCGGGACTTCTACAATGAGCAGTTCTTC.

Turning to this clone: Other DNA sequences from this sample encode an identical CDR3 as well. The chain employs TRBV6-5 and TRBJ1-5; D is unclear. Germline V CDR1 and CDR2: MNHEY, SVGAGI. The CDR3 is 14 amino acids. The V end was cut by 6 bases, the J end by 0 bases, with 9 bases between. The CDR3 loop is CASSSGNSNQPQHF. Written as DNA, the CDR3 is TGTGCCAGCAGCTCCGGGAATAGCAATCAGCCCCAGCATTTT.

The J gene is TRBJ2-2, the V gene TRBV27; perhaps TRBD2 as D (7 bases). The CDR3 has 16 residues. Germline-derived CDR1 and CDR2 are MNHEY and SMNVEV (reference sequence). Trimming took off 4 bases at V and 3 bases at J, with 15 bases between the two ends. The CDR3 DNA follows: TGTGCCAGCAGTTCGTGGGAGGGGGGGCACACCGGGGAGCTGTTTTTT. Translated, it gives CASSSWEGGHTGELFF.

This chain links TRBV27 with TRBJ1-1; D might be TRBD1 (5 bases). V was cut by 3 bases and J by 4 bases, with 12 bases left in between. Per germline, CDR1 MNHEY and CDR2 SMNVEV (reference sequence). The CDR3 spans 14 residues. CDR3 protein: CASSFSSGFTEAFF. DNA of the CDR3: TGTGCCAGCAGTTTTAGCTCAGGGTTCACTGAAGCTTTCTTT.

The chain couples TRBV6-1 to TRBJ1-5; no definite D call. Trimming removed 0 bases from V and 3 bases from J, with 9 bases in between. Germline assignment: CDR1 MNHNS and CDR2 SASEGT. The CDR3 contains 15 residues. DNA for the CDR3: TGTGCCAGCAGTGAAGCAGCCAATTCCAATCAGCCCCAGCATTTT. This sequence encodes CASSEAANSNQPQHF.

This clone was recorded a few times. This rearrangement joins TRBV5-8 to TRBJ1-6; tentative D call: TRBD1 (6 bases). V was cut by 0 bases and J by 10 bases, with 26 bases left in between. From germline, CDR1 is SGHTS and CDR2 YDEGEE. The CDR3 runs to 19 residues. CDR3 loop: CASSLEYHREIALRSPLHF. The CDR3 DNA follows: TGTGCCAGCAGCTTGGAGTATCACAGGGAAATCGCGTTACGGTCACCCCTCCACTTT.

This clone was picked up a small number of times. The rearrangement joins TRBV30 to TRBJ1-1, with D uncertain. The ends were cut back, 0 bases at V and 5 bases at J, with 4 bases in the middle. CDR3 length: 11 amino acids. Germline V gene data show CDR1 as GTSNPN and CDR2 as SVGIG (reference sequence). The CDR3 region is CAWSVGTEAFF. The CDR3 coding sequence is TGTGCCTGGAGTGTCGGGACTGAAGCTTTCTTT.

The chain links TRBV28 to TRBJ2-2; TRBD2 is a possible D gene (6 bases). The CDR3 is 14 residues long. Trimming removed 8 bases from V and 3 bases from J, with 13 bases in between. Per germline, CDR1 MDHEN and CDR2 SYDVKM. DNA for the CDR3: TGTGCCAGCTTGACTAGTCGGTACACCGGGGAGCTGTTTTTT. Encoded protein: CASLTSRYTGELFF. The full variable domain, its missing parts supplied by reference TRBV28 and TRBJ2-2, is DVKVTQSSRYLVKRTGEKVFLECVQDMDHENMFWYRQDPGLGLRLIYFSYDVKMKEKGDIPEGYSVSREKKERFSLILESASTNQTSMYLCASLTSRYTGELFFGEGSRLTVL.

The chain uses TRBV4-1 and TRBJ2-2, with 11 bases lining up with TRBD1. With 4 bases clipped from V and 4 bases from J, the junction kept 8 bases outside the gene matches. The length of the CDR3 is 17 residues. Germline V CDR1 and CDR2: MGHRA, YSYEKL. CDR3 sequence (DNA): TGCGCCAGCAGCCCCTCAGCGGACAGGGGGCCCACCGGGGAGCTGTTTTTT. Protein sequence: CASSPSADRGPTGELFF.